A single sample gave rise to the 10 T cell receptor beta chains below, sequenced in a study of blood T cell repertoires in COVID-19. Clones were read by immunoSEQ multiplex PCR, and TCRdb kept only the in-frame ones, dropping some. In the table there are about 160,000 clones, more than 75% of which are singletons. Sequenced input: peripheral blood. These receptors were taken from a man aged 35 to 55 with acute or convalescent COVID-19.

In nucleotides, the CDR3 is TGTGCCAGCAGCCCCCGTCTAGAAGGCACCGGGGAGCTGTTTTTT. Its protein product is CASSPRLEGTGELFF. The genes are TRBV9 and TRBJ2-2; D gene unclear. The CDR3 loop spans 15 amino acids. Looked up from germline, CDR1 is SGDLS and CDR2 is YYNGEE. Trimming removed 4 bases from V and 4 bases from J, with 14 bases in between.

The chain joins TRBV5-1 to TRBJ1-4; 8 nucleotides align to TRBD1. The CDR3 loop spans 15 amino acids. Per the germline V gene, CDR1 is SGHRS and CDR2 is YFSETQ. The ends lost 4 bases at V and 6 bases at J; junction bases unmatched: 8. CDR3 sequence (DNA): TGCGCCAGCAGCCCGACAGGGGCCGAATATGAAAAACTGTTTTTT. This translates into CASSPTGAEYEKLFF. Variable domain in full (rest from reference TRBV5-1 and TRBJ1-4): KAGVTQTPRYLIKTRGQQVTLSCSPISGHRSVSWYQQTPGQGLQFLFEYFSETQRNKGNFPGRFSGRQFSNSRSEMNVSTLELGDSALYLCASSPTGAEYEKLFFGSGTQLSVL.

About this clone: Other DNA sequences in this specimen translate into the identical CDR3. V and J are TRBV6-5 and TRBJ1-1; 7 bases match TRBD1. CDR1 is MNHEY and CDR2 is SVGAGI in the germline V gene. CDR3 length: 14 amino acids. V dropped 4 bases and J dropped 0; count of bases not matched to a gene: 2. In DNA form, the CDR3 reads TGTGCCAGCAGTTCCAGGGGGGTGAACACTGAAGCTTTCTTT. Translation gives CASSSRGVNTEAFF.

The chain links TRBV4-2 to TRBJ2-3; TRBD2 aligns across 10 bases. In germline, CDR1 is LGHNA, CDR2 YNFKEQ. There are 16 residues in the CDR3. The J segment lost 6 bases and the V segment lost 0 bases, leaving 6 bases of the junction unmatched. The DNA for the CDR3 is TGTGCCAGCAGCCAAGATCGCACTAGCGGGGCGGATACGCAGTATTTT. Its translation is CASSQDRTSGADTQYF.

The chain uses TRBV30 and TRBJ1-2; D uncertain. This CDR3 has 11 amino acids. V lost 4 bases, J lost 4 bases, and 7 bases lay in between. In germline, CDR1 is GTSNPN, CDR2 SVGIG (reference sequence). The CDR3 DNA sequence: TGTGCCTGGAAAACAGTCTATGGCTACACCTTC. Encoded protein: CAWKTVYGYTF.

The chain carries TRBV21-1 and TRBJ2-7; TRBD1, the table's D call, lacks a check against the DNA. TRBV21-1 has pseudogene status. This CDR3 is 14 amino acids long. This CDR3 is CASTLDRETYEQYF. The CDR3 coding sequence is TGTGCCAGCACCCTGGACAGGGAGACCTACGAGCAGTACTTC.

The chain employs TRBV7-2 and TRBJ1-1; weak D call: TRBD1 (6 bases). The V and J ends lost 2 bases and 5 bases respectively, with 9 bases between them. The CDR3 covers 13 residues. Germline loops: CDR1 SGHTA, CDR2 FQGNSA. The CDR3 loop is CASSLLRGTEAFF. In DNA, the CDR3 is TGTGCCAGCAGCTTATTAAGGGGGACTGAAGCTTTCTTT.

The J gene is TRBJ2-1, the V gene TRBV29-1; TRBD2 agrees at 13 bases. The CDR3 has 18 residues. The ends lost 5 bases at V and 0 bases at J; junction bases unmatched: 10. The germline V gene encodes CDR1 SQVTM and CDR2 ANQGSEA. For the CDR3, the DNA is TGCAGCGTTTTCCTTGGACTAGCGGGGGCTAACTCCTACAATGAGCAGTTCTTC. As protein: CSVFLGLAGANSYNEQFF.

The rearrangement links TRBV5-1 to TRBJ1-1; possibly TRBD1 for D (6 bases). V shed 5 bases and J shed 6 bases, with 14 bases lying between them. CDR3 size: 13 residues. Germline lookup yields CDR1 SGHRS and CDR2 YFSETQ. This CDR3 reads CASSFGGGAEAFF. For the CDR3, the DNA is TGCGCCAGCAGTTTTGGAGGGGGGGCTGAAGCTTTCTTT.

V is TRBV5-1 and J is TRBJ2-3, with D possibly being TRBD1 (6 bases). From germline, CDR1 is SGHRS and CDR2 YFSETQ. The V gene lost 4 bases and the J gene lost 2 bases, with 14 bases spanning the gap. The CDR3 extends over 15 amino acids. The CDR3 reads CASSLPTGPTDTQYF. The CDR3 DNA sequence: TGCGCCAGCAGCCTCCCGACAGGTCCCACAGATACGCAGTATTTT. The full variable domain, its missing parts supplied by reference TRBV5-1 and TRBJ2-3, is KAGVTQTPRYLIKTRGQQVTLSCSPISGHRSVSWYQQTPGQGLQFLFEYFSETQRNKGNFPGRFSGRQFSNSRSEMNVSTLELGDSALYLCASSLPTGPTDTQYFGPGTRLTVL.